The clone carrying this TCR beta chain has ten or more counts. Its antigen is undetermined. Trimming stripped 5 bases from V and 1 base from J, with 8 bases between. CDR3 size: 13 residues. Germline values: CDR1 SGHTA, CDR2 FQGNSA. The entry originates in a study of Graves' ophthalmopathy and Graves' hyperthyroidism. The study, taken as a whole, reports: The blood repertoire also included most expanded thyroid clonotypes above 0.001 frequency.

Other autoimmune disease, uncontrolled infection, pregnancy and lactation led to exclusion. Amplification targeted the TCR beta CDR3 regions, with RNA transcripts as the source material. A first-round RT-PCR used HTBI primers, followed by a second-round multiplex PCR. TCRdb ran MiXCR on the multiplex PCR reads and lists one entry per CDR3 protein. The repertoire consists of roughly 350,000 distinct CDR3 sequences, with approximately 18% occurring once and the leading ten covering roughly 2.3%. Sequenced sample: peripheral blood. The origin of this receptor is an adult woman with stable Graves' hyperthyroidism. J is TRBJ1-1 and V is TRBV7-2; no clear D gene. The CDR3 loop reads CASSPQQNTEAFF. The CDR3 DNA reads TGTGCCAGCAGCCCTCAACAGAACACTGAAGCTTTCTTT.